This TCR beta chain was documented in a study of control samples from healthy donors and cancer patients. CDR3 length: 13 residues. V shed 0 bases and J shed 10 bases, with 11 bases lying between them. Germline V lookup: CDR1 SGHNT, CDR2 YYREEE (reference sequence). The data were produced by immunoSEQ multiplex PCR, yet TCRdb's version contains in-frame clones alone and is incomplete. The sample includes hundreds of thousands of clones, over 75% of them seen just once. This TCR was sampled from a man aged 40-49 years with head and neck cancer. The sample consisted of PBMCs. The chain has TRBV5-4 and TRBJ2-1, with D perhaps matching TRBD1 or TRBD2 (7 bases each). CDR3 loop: CASSLEAGQEQFF. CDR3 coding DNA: TGTGCCAGCAGCTTGGAAGCGGGACAGGAGCAGTTCTTC.